The present entry profiles one T cell receptor beta chain with its context. Its antigen remains unidentified. As every portion of the isolated RNA was reverse transcribed, the sequencing read expressed TCRB transcripts. Repertoires were generated with immunoSEQ multiplex PCR, while TCRdb's copy carries only in-frame clones and drops some. The sample carries 500,000 to 850,000 clones, about an eighth recorded once. The data are from a study of beta chain features in type 1 diabetes. The study's findings and limits: People with Type 1 diabetes carried modestly yet significantly shorter TCRB CDR3s in all four CD4+ subsets.

Material: naive CD4+ T cells from blood. This TCR was sampled from a man aged 18 to 30 with type 1 diabetes.

CDR3 DNA: TGTGCCAGCAGCCCTGGACTAGCGGTAGATACGCAGTATTTT. Translation: CASSPGLAVDTQYF. This sequence joins TRBV7-8 and TRBJ2-3; 10 nucleotides line up with TRBD2. This CDR3 is built from 14 residues. The junction had 4 bases not matched to a gene; V was cut back by 5 bases and J by 5 bases. Germline V CDR1 and CDR2: SGHVS, FQNEAQ.